This paragraph reports one T cell receptor (beta chain). In TCRdb, the 5' RACE reads were re-called with MiXCR into one record per CDR3 protein. The sample carries tens of thousands of distinct CDR3 sequences, 11% to 15% recorded once. The data were taken from a study of early T cells in non-severe SARS-CoV-2 infection. Whole-study context: The sequenced material was bulk RNA from unsorted whole blood, and its chains were unpaired.

The CDR3 loop spans 15 amino acids. Trimming cost V 0 bases and J 2 bases, with 9 bases left between them. The germline CDR1 and CDR2 sequences are SGHRS and YFSETQ. This chain links TRBV5-1 with TRBJ1-5, with no clear D. The clonotype comes from an adult who was a healthcare worker with PCR-confirmed SARS-CoV-2 infection or an uninfected control (not recorded which). Sequencing was done on a sample of whole blood. DNA of the CDR3: TGCGCCAGCAGCTTGGCCGGGATGGGCAATCAGCCCCAGCATTTT. Protein: CASSLAGMGNQPQHF.